The clone carrying this T cell receptor (beta chain) was counted at least ten times. Its antigen is undetermined. This specimen comes from a study of T cells in Graves' hyperthyroidism and ophthalmopathy. Study findings and constraints: Most thyroid clonotypes with frequency above 0.001 were detected in blood.

If no ophthalmopathy progression occurred within 18 months, Graves' hyperthyroidism was stable. Uncontrolled infections, other autoimmune diseases, pregnancy or lactation led to exclusion of patients. Fresh peripheral blood, less than 11 ml of it, supplied the PBMCs. V was clipped by 3 bases and J by 4 bases, with 14 bases between them. The CDR3 consists of 15 residues. Germline V gene data show CDR1 as SGHDT and CDR2 as YYEEEE. There were TCR beta CDR3 regions amplified from RNA transcripts. HTBI primers were employed in a first-round RT-PCR of the TCR CDR3. TCRdb analysed the multiplex PCR reads with MiXCR anew, one entry per CDR3 protein. The data contain about 570,000 distinct CDR3 sequences, 14% of them seen just once; the ten biggest clones take up more than 11%.

The clonotype originates from a woman aged 40 to 55 with Graves' hyperthyroidism. The chain employs TRBV5-6 and TRBJ2-1, with D possibly being TRBD1 (6 bases). Sample: blood. In DNA, the CDR3 is TGTGCCAGCAGCTCGCTGTGGGACATGTACAATGAGCAGTTCTTC. Amino acids: CASSSLWDMYNEQFF.